This TCR beta chain originates from a study of Graves' ophthalmopathy and Graves' hyperthyroidism. Regarding the study as a whole: Built on 13 signatures, a model told ophthalmopathy apart from stable hyperthyroidism with roughly 88% sensitivity and 70% to 82% specificity.

Exclusion applied to patients with other autoimmune diseases, uncontrolled infections, pregnancy or lactation. For repertoire sequencing, the TCR beta CDR3 regions were amplified from RNA transcripts. First-round RT-PCR employed HTBI primers, with a second-round multiplex PCR after it. One entry per CDR3 protein results from TCRdb running MiXCR on the multiplex PCR reads. Among some 400,000 distinct CDR3 sequences, about a sixth were seen once, and the ten largest hold about 1.4%. This clonotype appeared many times. Antigen: not known. The V gene end was trimmed by 0 bases and the J gene end by 4 bases; junction bases not matched to a gene: 12. CDR3 length equals 19 residues. CDR1 is SGHAT, CDR2 FQNNGV, per germline.

The sequenced sample consisted of peripheral blood. The origin of this receptor is a woman under 30 with Graves' ophthalmopathy. The genes are TRBV11-2 and TRBJ2-2; 9 bases agree with TRBD2. The CDR3, as DNA: TGTGCCAGCAGCTTAGATGGCGGGGGGGCCTCGCGGCGCACCGGGGAGCTGTTTTTT. Translated, it gives CASSLDGGGASRRTGELFF.